This T cell receptor (beta chain) derives from a study of blood T cell repertoires in COVID-19. From germline, CDR1 is SGHTA and CDR2 FQGNSA. The CDR3 runs to 12 residues. The ends were cut back, 2 bases at V and 6 bases at J, with 5 bases in the middle. Using immunoSEQ multiplex PCR, the repertoire was profiled, and TCRdb retains in-frame clones only, with some absent. The sample shows 70,000 or so clones, 80% to 90% of them seen only once. V and J are TRBV7-2 and TRBJ2-1; no definite D call. The sequenced sample was peripheral blood. This clonotype originated in a woman aged 18 to 35 with acute or convalescent COVID-19. The CDR3 is CASSLSGNEQFF. CDR3 DNA sequence: TGTGCCAGCAGCTTATCGGGCAATGAGCAGTTCTTC.